Following are 26 T cell receptor beta chains from one sample sequenced in a study of cytomegalovirus exposure and HLA in healthy donors. Both 60 Vbeta primers and 13 Jbeta primers went into the PCR. TCRdb's table, derived via immunoSEQ multiplex PCR, lists solely in-frame clones and lacks some. The table lists around 160,000 clones, about 79% of them singletons, with around 15% in the top ten. The sequenced sample consisted of PBMCs. The receptors were sampled from a man aged 45 to 65 in good health and CMV-seropositive.

This sequence joins TRBV7-8 and TRBJ2-7; D call uncertain. Trimming left V 4 bases short and J 2 bases short, with 12 bases between. The CDR3 extends over 14 amino acids. The V gene's germline CDR1 is SGHVS and CDR2 FQNEAQ. The CDR3 is CASSYFPSPYEQYF. CDR3 nucleotides: TGTGCCAGCAGCTATTTTCCCAGTCCCTACGAGCAGTACTTC.

This chain connects TRBV7-2 to TRBJ2-5, with 8 bases matching TRBD1. Trimming cost V 0 bases and J 5 bases; bases outside gene matches: 8. This CDR3 contains 16 residues. The germline CDR1 and CDR2 sequences are SGHTA and FQGNSA. CDR3 loop: CASSLAQGAAPETQYF. The CDR3 nucleotides read TGTGCCAGCAGCTTAGCCCAGGGGGCGGCCCCGGAGACCCAGTACTTC.

The rearrangement links TRBV7-2 to TRBJ2-7; 8 bases are a match to TRBD1. Germline V gene data show CDR1 as SGHTA and CDR2 as FQGNSA. V trimming: 4 bases; J trimming: 7 bases; junction bases outside the gene matches: 6. The CDR3 contains 13 residues. In DNA form, the CDR3 reads TGTGCCAGCAGCTCTCAGGGGGCGGGGGAGCAGTACTTC. Residues: CASSSQGAGEQYF.

The V and J genes are TRBV11-2 and TRBJ1-5; D gene unclear. CDR3 size: 12 residues. V gave up 5 bases and J gave up 9 bases, with 11 bases separating them. Looked up from germline, CDR1 is SGHAT and CDR2 is FQNNGV. This chain's CDR3 is CASSPPNGPQHF. The CDR3 DNA reads as TGTGCCAGCAGCCCGCCAAACGGGCCCCAGCATTTT.

This clone was seen only a few times. The genes are TRBV5-6 and TRBJ1-1; unclear D gene. The CDR3 has 15 amino acids. CDR1 and CDR2 (germline): SGHDT, YYEEEE. V was pared by 2 bases and J by 4 bases, with 15 bases between. This CDR3 is CASSFSPNAGTEAFF. The CDR3 coding sequence is TGTGCCAGCAGCTTTTCCCCCAATGCGGGCACTGAAGCTTTCTTT.

This chain joins TRBV5-8 and TRBJ1-5; TRBD1 is a possible D gene (5 bases). The CDR3 runs 15 residues. Per germline, CDR1 SGHTS and CDR2 YDEGEE. V shed 0 bases and J shed 6 bases, with 13 bases lying between them. The CDR3 is CASSLEGRGSQPQHF. The DNA for the CDR3 is TGTGCCAGCAGCTTGGAGGGGCGGGGAAGTCAGCCCCAGCATTTT.

V and J are TRBV28 and TRBJ2-1; D may be TRBD1 (5 bases). This CDR3 has 13 amino acids. V lost 7 bases and J 7 bases, leaving 14 bases between the germline ends. The V gene's germline CDR1 is MDHEN and CDR2 SYDVKM. In DNA, the CDR3 is TGTGCCAGCACCCCCGACAGTCTGAATGAGCAGTTCTTC. It codes for CASTPDSLNEQFF.

The chain is built from TRBV7-2 and TRBJ1-5, with D tentatively TRBD1 (6 bases). With 1 base removed from V and 7 bases from J, the gap between germline ends came to 14 bases. Germline CDR1 and CDR2: SGHTA and FQGNSA. The CDR3 length is 15 residues. This CDR3 is CASSLGFGQGQPQHF. The CDR3 coding sequence is TGTGCCAGCAGCTTAGGGTTCGGCCAGGGGCAGCCCCAGCATTTT.

The chain links TRBV27 to TRBJ2-5; 9 bases line up with TRBD2. With 3 bases clipped from V and 5 bases from J, the junction kept 10 bases outside the gene matches. The CDR3 length is 16 residues. Per the germline V gene, CDR1 is MNHEY and CDR2 is SMNVEV (reference sequence). The CDR3, as DNA: TGTGCCAGCAGTTTGGGGGGCGGGGGGGCGGTTGAGACCCAGTACTTC. Translated, it gives CASSLGGGGAVETQYF.

The V and J genes are TRBV7-9 and TRBJ2-2; the D is unclear. Germline CDR1 reads SEHNR; CDR2 reads FQNEAQ (reference sequence). The CDR3 totals 14 residues. V lost 0 bases to trimming and J lost 4 bases, with 6 bases between them. As DNA, the CDR3 is TGTGCCAGCAGCTTAGCGCCGAGCACCGGGGAGCTGTTTTTT. Its protein product is CASSLAPSTGELFF.

This clone was detected a few times. V usage is TRBV10-3 and J usage is TRBJ2-1; 8 nucleotides agree with TRBD1. Germline CDR1 is ENHRY and CDR2 is SYGVKD. This CDR3 spans 19 amino acids. V gave up 3 bases and J gave up 3 bases; unmatched junction bases: 16. CDR3 sequence: CAISDPRPLRQGNYNEQFF. Here the CDR3 DNA reads TGTGCCATCAGTGACCCTCGCCCCTTAAGACAGGGGAACTACAATGAGCAGTTCTTC.

The rearrangement links TRBV9 to TRBJ2-5; D is perhaps TRBD2 (5 bases). Deletions cut 4 bases from V and 3 bases from J, with 10 bases between. The CDR3 runs 13 residues. Germline V lookup: CDR1 SGDLS, CDR2 YYNGEE. The CDR3 reads CASSRLAEETQYF. The CDR3 DNA reads TGTGCCAGCAGCCGCCTAGCCGAAGAGACCCAGTACTTC.

The chain employs TRBV6-5 and TRBJ1-1; the D is unclear. Trimming shortened V by 5 bases and J by 6 bases, and 10 bases separated the two germline ends. The CDR3 loop spans 12 amino acids. Germline V gene lookup returns CDR1 MNHEY and CDR2 SVGAGI. The CDR3 loop is CASSEFTAEAFF. DNA of the CDR3: TGTGCCAGCAGTGAATTTACGGCTGAAGCTTTCTTT.

V and J are TRBV28 and TRBJ1-6, with 7 bases that match TRBD1. The V and J ends lost 6 bases and 0 bases, in that order; junction bases with no gene match: 5. CDR1 is MDHEN, CDR2 SYDVKM, per germline. The CDR3 runs to 16 residues. The CDR3 protein is CASSLDRDSYNSPLHF. CDR3 nucleotide sequence: TGTGCCAGCAGCCTAGACAGGGACTCCTATAATTCACCCCTCCACTTT.

The rearrangement uses TRBV18 and TRBJ1-2; tentatively, D is TRBD1 (6 bases). Trimming took 4 bases from V and 0 from J, leaving 15 bases between them. The CDR3 sequence is 16 residues long. Germline V gives CDR1 KGHSH, CDR2 LQKENI. CDR3 in DNA: TGTGCCAGCTCACTTTACGACAGGACCACTAACTATGGCTACACCTTC. This translates into CASSLYDRTTNYGYTF.

The V call is TRBV5-1, the J call TRBJ1-4, with D perhaps matching TRBD1 (5 bases). CDR1 is SGHRS, CDR2 YFSETQ, per germline. The CDR3 consists of 14 residues. V lost 4 bases, J lost 10 bases, and 17 bases lay in between. The CDR3 DNA follows: TGCGCCAGCAGCCCGGAGGCCGCCGGGGGAAAACTGTTTTTT. Residues: CASSPEAAGGKLFF.

V and J are TRBV6-1 and TRBJ2-7; D is unresolved. This CDR3 has 15 amino acids. Germline CDR1 reads MNHNS; CDR2 reads SASEGT. Trimming cost V 5 bases and J 0 bases, with 14 bases left between them. The chain's CDR3 is CASSSYGLNSYEQYF. The CDR3 DNA sequence: TGTGCCAGCAGTTCTTATGGGCTCAACTCCTACGAGCAGTACTTC.

This chain links TRBV5-5 with TRBJ1-2; 8 bases match TRBD1. Trimming removed 3 bases from V and 5 bases from J; junction bases left unmatched: 12. The CDR3 covers 16 residues. The V gene's germline CDR1 is SGHKS and CDR2 YYEKEE (reference sequence). CDR3 sequence: CASSSTPTGDGYGYTF. DNA of the CDR3: TGTGCCAGCAGCTCCACCCCGACAGGGGATGGGTATGGCTACACCTTC.

This rearrangement joins TRBV7-7 to TRBJ2-2, with D perhaps matching TRBD2 (5 bases). CDR1 SSHAT and CDR2 FNYEAQ come from the germline V gene (reference sequence). The CDR3 extends over 18 amino acids. Deletions cut 5 bases from V and 1 base from J, with 20 bases between. CDR3 amino acids: CASSPPRARFVNTGELFF. For the CDR3, the DNA is TGTGCCAGCAGCCCACCGAGGGCGCGGTTCGTGAACACCGGGGAGCTGTTTTTT.

The V and J genes are TRBV10-2 and TRBJ1-5; D is undetermined. The V and J ends lost 6 bases and 5 bases respectively, with 11 bases between them. CDR3 length equals 13 residues. The germline V gene encodes CDR1 WSHSY and CDR2 SAAADI. The CDR3 DNA is TGCGCCAGCAGGGGCAGCTTCGATCAGCCCCAGCATTTT. Translating gives CASRGSFDQPQHF.

The gene calls are TRBV4-1 and TRBJ1-5; the match to TRBD1 covers 7 bases. Germline trimming cut 5 bases from V and 4 bases from J; bases unmatched to any gene: 5. The germline V gene has CDR1 MGHRA and CDR2 YSYEKL. The CDR3 loop spans 14 amino acids. The CDR3 DNA is TGCGCCAGCAGCGGCGGGACAGATAATCAGCCCCAGCATTTT. Translated: CASSGGTDNQPQHF.

The J gene is TRBJ1-2, the V gene TRBV19; no clear D. The CDR3 extends over 14 amino acids. Germline V gene data show CDR1 as LNHDA and CDR2 as SQIVND (reference sequence). V lost 4 bases and J lost 4, with 13 bases in between. Here the CDR3 DNA reads TGTGCCAGTAGTAGAAGCCAGGCAATCTATGGCTACACCTTC. Encoded protein: CASSRSQAIYGYTF.

This clone has a handful of counts. The J gene is TRBJ1-1, the V gene TRBV5-6; TRBD1 aligns across 10 bases. This CDR3 has 14 residues. The V and J ends lost 3 bases and 7 bases, in that order; junction bases with no gene match: 6. Per the germline V gene, CDR1 is SGHDT and CDR2 is YYEEEE. The CDR3 loop reads CASSWGTGDLEAFF. The CDR3 nucleotides read TGTGCCAGCAGCTGGGGGACAGGGGATCTTGAAGCTTTCTTT.

This clone was seen only a few times. The chain carries TRBV28 and TRBJ2-7; 9 nucleotides agree with TRBD1. With V trimmed by 6 bases and J by 3 bases, 9 bases remained unmatched. CDR1 is MDHEN and CDR2 is SYDVKM in the germline V gene. The CDR3 is 15 residues long. The CDR3 DNA reads as TGTGCCAGCAGCGTCTCCGGGACAGGGCTCTACGAGCAGTACGTC. Translating it yields CASSVSGTGLYEQYV.

In its sample, this clone was seen once. This chain joins TRBV7-9 and TRBJ2-3; TRBD2 matches 8 bases. CDR3 size: 15 residues. V shed 1 base, J shed 9 bases, and the junction held 9 bases outside the gene matches. Germline V gives CDR1 SEHNR, CDR2 FQNEAQ (reference sequence). DNA of the CDR3: TGTGCCAGCAGCTTAGGGGGCGGGGGGCCGGGAACGCAGTATTTT. Protein product: CASSLGGGGPGTQYF.

V is TRBV14 and J is TRBJ2-2, with 7 bases that match TRBD1. CDR1 is SGHDN and CDR2 is FVKESK in the germline V gene. There are 17 residues in the CDR3. The V and J ends lost 4 bases and 4 bases, in that order; junction bases with no gene match: 12. The CDR3 DNA is TGTGCCAGCAGCCTCCGAGACAGGGCGGTGAGCACCGGGGAGCTGTTTTTT. As protein: CASSLRDRAVSTGELFF.